This T cell receptor (beta chain) originates from a study of cytomegalovirus exposure and HLA in healthy donors. The overall study: In a later analysis, it was reported that the 90 to 150 validation repertoires had been produced on the same platform as the 666 repertoires belonging to the first cohort. Notes on the study in general: The study designated about 160 TCR beta chains cytomegalovirus-associated. Most TCR sequences were seen very rarely across donors, but some public TCRs occurred in many.

Data came from immunoSEQ multiplex PCR; TCRdb stores just in-frame clones and leaves some out. The table records more than 80,000 clones, about 88% of them present only once. This clone was recorded only once. Antigen specificity is unknown. The approximately 120-subject validation cohort, separate from the approximately 660-subject first cohort, included the donors. Per germline, CDR1 SGHAT and CDR2 FQNNGV. J lost 10 bases, V lost 4 bases, and 11 bases had no gene match. This CDR3 is 17 amino acids long. The chain is built from TRBV11-2 and TRBJ2-1; TRBD2 matches 15 bases. The sequencing sample was made of PBMCs. This sequence was found in a woman under 30 in good health and CMV-seropositive. This chain's CDR3 is CASSSGTSGGTRREQFF. In DNA form, the CDR3 reads TGTGCCAGCAGCTCAGGGACTAGCGGGGGGACGCGTCGCGAGCAGTTCTTC. Variable domain in full (rest from reference TRBV11-2 and TRBJ2-1): EAGVAQSPRYKIIEKRQSVAFWCNPISGHATLYWYQQILGQGPKLLIQFQNNGVVDDSQLPKDRFSAERLKGVDSTLKIQPAKLEDSAVYLCASSSGTSGGTRREQFFGPGTRLTVL.